This T cell receptor (beta chain) was profiled in a study of beta chain features in type 1 diabetes. Trimming cost V 8 bases and J 8 bases; bases outside gene matches: 7. Looked up from germline, CDR1 is GTSNPN and CDR2 is SVGIG (reference sequence). The CDR3 totals 13 residues. Study findings and constraints: PCR may have favored shorter templates equally in patients and controls. A closer apparent resemblance between naive, central memory and Treg TCRB repertoires was seen in patients than in healthy donors. Shortening that was moderate but significant affected the TCRB CDR3s of Type 1 diabetes patients in all four CD4+ subsets.

This clone was observed a handful of times. Its antigen is currently unknown. Expressed TCRB transcripts were sequenced after all isolated RNA was converted to cDNA. The average output of naive, central memory and regulatory T cell samples was approximately 3.6 million reads. Data came from immunoSEQ multiplex PCR; TCRdb stores just in-frame clones and leaves some out. The sample shows about 400,000 clones, over 9.5% of them seen only once. The chain couples TRBV30 to TRBJ2-2, with TRBD2 matching 11 bases. The receptor comes from a young woman with type 1 diabetes. Input material: naive CD4+ T cells from blood. The CDR3 loop is CALLAGGAGELFF. CDR3 coding DNA: TGTGCCCTCTTAGCGGGGGGGGCTGGGGAGCTGTTTTTT.